The 12 T cell receptor beta chains given below trace back to one sample, sequenced in a study of CD8 T cells in Susac syndrome. Reverse transcription of about 0.45 to 1 ug RNA used random hexamers. TCRdb reanalysed the immunoSEQ multiplex PCR reads using MiXCR and keeps one entry per CDR3 protein. In the table there are 150,000 to 200,000 distinct CDR3 sequences, around 96% of which are singletons. Sequences were obtained from CD8+ T cells from PBMCs. These receptors were obtained from a human donor with multiple sclerosis.

The chain joins TRBV5-1 to TRBJ2-1, with TRBD2 matching 10 bases. The ends lost 4 bases at V and 0 bases at J; junction bases unmatched: 13. This CDR3 spans 19 amino acids. Looked up from germline, CDR1 is SGHRS and CDR2 is YFSETQ. CDR3 protein: CASSPPLGSGGLSYNEQFF. The CDR3 coding sequence is TGCGCCAGCAGCCCACCCTTGGGTAGCGGGGGGCTCTCCTACAATGAGCAGTTCTTC.

The V and J genes are TRBV27 and TRBJ1-1, with unresolved D. Trimming removed 6 bases from V and 8 bases from J, with 10 bases in between. This CDR3 has 11 amino acids. Germline V gene sequence: CDR1 MNHEY, CDR2 SMNVEV (reference sequence). The CDR3 loop reads CASRVGYEAFF. The CDR3 bases are TGTGCCAGCAGGGTGGGGTACGAAGCTTTCTTT.

The chain combines TRBV5-1 with TRBJ1-5; a possible D gene is TRBD1 (6 bases). Germline V lookup: CDR1 SGHRS, CDR2 YFSETQ. The germline V and J ends were trimmed by 4 bases and 5 bases, with 13 bases remaining between them. The length of the CDR3 is 14 residues. The CDR3 region has the DNA TGCGCCAGCAGCGCAACAGGGTTTCATCAGCCCCAGCATTTT. Encoded protein: CASSATGFHQPQHF.

The chain uses TRBV7-9 and TRBJ1-2, with D tentatively TRBD1 (5 bases). This CDR3 region has 14 residues. Trimming shortened V by 10 bases and J by 4 bases, and 19 bases separated the two germline ends. Per germline, CDR1 SEHNR and CDR2 FQNEAQ (reference sequence). For the CDR3, the DNA is TGTGCCAACGGAGAAGCAGGGCTCGGCTATGGCTACACCTTC. Its protein product is CANGEAGLGYGYTF.

J is TRBJ2-7 and V is TRBV5-1, with a possible D match to TRBD1 (6 bases). V lost 5 bases and J lost 6, with 21 bases in between. The CDR3 loop spans 15 amino acids. CDR1 is SGHRS and CDR2 is YFSETQ in the germline V gene. CDR3 sequence reads: CASRSPGTGLSEQYF. Written as DNA, the CDR3 is TGCGCCAGCAGGAGTCCGGGAACAGGGCTTTCCGAGCAGTACTTC.

The rearrangement links TRBV7-9 to TRBJ1-5, with 9 bases matching TRBD1. Trimming removed 5 bases from V and 5 bases from J; junction bases left unmatched: 7. The V gene's germline CDR1 is SEHNR and CDR2 FQNEAQ (reference sequence). This CDR3 comprises 15 residues. CDR3 in DNA: TGTGCCAGCAGCCCTACAGGGGGCGTCTATCAGCCCCAGCATTTT. Amino acids: CASSPTGGVYQPQHF. Using reference TRBV7-9 and TRBJ1-5 for the parts outside the CDR3, the full variable domain is DTGVSQNPRHKITKRGQNVTFRCDPISEHNRLYWYRQTLGQGPEFLTYFQNEAQLEKSRLLSDRFSAERPKGSFSTLEIQRTEQGDSAMYLCASSPTGGVYQPQHFGDGTRLSIL.

The chain joins TRBV27 to TRBJ2-3; no definite D call. The V and J ends lost 5 bases and 0 bases respectively, with 21 bases between them. The CDR3 is 18 amino acids. Germline CDR1 and CDR2: MNHEY and SMNVEV (reference sequence). For the CDR3, the DNA is TGTGCCAGCAGTCTCACCAAAAGACATCCCACTAGCACAGATACGCAGTATTTT. Its protein is CASSLTKRHPTSTDTQYF.

The chain uses TRBV27 and TRBJ2-3, with D tentatively TRBD1 (6 bases). CDR3 length: 14 amino acids. CDR1 is MNHEY, CDR2 SMNVEV, per germline (reference sequence). Trimming removed 5 bases at V and 2 bases at J, with 11 bases between. CDR3 region: CASSGGPVTDTQYF. CDR3 sequence (DNA): TGTGCCAGCAGTGGGGGCCCGGTCACAGATACGCAGTATTTT.

The chain joins TRBV28 to TRBJ2-3, with a tentative D call TRBD2 (6 bases). V lost 4 bases, J lost 4 bases, and 21 bases lay in between. The CDR3 consists of 17 residues. Germline V gene lookup returns CDR1 MDHEN and CDR2 SYDVKM. The CDR3 here is CASSSTRGTDLADTQYF. In DNA, the CDR3 is TGTGCCAGCAGTTCCACTCGCGGGACCGACCTTGCAGATACGCAGTATTTT.

The chain joins TRBV20-1 to TRBJ2-1, with TRBD2 identical over 10 bases. The CDR3 contains 17 residues. Germline assignment: CDR1 DFQATT and CDR2 SNEGSKA (reference sequence). V was clipped by 0 bases and J by 0 bases; unmatched bases: 5. The CDR3, as DNA: TGCAGTGCTAGAGAAGGACTAGCGGAAAGCTCCTACAATGAGCAGTTCTTC. Protein sequence: CSAREGLAESSYNEQFF.

This clonotype appeared a single time. The rearrangement links TRBV29-1 to TRBJ1-1; D gene uncertain. This CDR3 is built from 13 residues. Germline V lookup: CDR1 SQVTM, CDR2 ANQGSEA. Trimming cost V 1 base and J 3 bases, with 9 bases left between them. CDR3 sequence reads: CSVEAGVYTEAFF. As DNA, the CDR3 is TGCAGCGTTGAAGCTGGGGTTTACACTGAAGCTTTCTTT. The full variable domain, its missing parts supplied by reference TRBV29-1 and TRBJ1-1, is SAVISQKPSRDICQRGTSLTIQCQVDSQVTMMFWYRQQPGQSLTLIATANQGSEATYESGFVIDKFPISRPNLTFSTLTVSNMSPEDSSIYLCSVEAGVYTEAFFGQGTRLTVV.

This sequence joins TRBV27 and TRBJ2-1; D is undetermined. Germline values: CDR1 MNHEY, CDR2 SMNVEV (reference sequence). V was clipped by 8 bases and J by 9 bases, with 8 bases between them. The CDR3 sequence is 10 residues long. The CDR3 DNA sequence: TGTGCCAGCGGATCTGGTGAGCAGTTCTTC. Its protein product is CASGSGEQFF.